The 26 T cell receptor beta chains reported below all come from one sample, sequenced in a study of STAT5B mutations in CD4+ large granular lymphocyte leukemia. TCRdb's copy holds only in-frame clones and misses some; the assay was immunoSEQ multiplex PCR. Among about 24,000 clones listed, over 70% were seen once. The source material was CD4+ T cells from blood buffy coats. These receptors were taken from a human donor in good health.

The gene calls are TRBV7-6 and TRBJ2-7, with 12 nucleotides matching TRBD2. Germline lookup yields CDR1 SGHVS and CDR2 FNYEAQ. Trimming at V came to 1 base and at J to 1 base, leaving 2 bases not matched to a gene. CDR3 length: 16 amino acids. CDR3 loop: CASSLGGLAGSYEQYF. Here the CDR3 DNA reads TGTGCCAGCAGCTTAGGGGGACTAGCGGGTTCCTACGAGCAGTACTTC.

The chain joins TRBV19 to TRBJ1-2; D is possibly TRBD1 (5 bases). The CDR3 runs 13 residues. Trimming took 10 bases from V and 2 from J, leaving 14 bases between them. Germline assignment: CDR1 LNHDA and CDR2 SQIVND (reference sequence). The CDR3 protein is CAIKTAQNYGYTF. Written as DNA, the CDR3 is TGTGCCATTAAGACAGCTCAGAACTATGGCTACACCTTC.

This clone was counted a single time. CDR3 amino acids: CASSSSGRAHEQYF. Here the CDR3 DNA reads TGTGCCAGCAGCTCTAGCGGGAGGGCCCACGAGCAGTACTTC. The chain recombines TRBV5-4 with TRBJ2-7; 12 nucleotides agree with TRBD2. Germline V gene sequence: CDR1 SGHNT, CDR2 YYREEE (reference sequence). V lost 3 bases to trimming and J lost 5 bases; unmatched junction nucleotides: 3. CDR3 length: 14 amino acids.

CDR3 protein: CASRGTSYEQYF. The CDR3 nucleotides are TGTGCCAGCAGGGGTACTTCCTACGAGCAGTACTTC. The chain uses TRBV2 and TRBJ2-7; no clear D gene. The CDR3 is 12 amino acids. The germline V gene has CDR1 SNHLY and CDR2 FYNNEI. V lost 6 bases and J lost 1, with 7 bases in between.

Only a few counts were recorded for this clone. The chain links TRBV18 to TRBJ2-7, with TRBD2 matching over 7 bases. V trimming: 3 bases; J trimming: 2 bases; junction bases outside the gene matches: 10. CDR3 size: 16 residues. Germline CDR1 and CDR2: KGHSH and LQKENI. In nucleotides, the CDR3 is TGTGCCAGCTCACCTCTCCCAGCGGGACGAACCTACGAGCAGTACTTC. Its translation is CASSPLPAGRTYEQYF.

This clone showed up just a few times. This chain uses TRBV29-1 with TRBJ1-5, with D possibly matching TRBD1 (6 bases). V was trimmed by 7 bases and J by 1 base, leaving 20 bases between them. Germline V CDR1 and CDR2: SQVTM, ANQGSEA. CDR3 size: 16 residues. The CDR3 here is CSALSVGGMSNQPQHF. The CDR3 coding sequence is TGCAGCGCCCTCTCGGTAGGGGGGATGAGCAATCAGCCCCAGCATTTT.

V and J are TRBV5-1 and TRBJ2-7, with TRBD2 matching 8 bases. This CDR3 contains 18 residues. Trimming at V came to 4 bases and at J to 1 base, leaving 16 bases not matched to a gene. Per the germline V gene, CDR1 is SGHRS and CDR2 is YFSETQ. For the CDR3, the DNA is TGCGCCAGCAGCCCTCGGGGGTTGGAGCGGGGGTTGTCCTACGAGCAGTACTTC. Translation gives CASSPRGLERGLSYEQYF.

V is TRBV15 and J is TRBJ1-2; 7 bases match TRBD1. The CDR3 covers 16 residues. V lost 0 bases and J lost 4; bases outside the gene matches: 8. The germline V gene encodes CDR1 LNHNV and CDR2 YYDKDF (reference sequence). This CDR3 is CATSRDRAGGSYGYTF. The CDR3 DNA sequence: TGTGCCACCAGCAGAGATCGGGCAGGGGGGAGCTATGGCTACACCTTC.

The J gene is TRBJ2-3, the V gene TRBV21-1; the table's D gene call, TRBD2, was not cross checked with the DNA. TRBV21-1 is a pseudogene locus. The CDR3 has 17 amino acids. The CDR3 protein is CASSKAGSGRRTDTQYF. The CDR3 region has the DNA TGTGCCAGCAGCAAAGCAGGCAGCGGGAGGCGCACAGATACGCAGTATTTT.

The CDR3: CASSSDPSSYNEQFF. DNA for the CDR3: TGTGCCAGCAGCTCCGATCCGAGCTCCTACAATGAGCAGTTCTTC. The chain employs TRBV9 and TRBJ2-1; D uncertain. Trimming left V 4 bases short and J 0 bases short, with 11 bases between. The length of the CDR3 is 15 residues. CDR1 is SGDLS, CDR2 YYNGEE, per germline.

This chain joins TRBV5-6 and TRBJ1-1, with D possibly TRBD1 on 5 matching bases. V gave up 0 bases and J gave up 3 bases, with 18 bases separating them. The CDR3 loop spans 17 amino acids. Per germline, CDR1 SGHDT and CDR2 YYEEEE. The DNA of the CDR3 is TGTGCCAGCAGCTTGGGTGTTCGGGGGGGAGCGGACACTGAAGCTTTCTTT. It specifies CASSLGVRGGADTEAFF.

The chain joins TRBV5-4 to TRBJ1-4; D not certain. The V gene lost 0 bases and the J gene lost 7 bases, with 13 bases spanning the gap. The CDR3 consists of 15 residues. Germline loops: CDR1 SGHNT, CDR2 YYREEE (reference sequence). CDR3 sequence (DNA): TGTGCCAGCAGCTTGGCCCCAGAAAGTTCTGAAAAACTGTTTTTT. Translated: CASSLAPESSEKLFF.

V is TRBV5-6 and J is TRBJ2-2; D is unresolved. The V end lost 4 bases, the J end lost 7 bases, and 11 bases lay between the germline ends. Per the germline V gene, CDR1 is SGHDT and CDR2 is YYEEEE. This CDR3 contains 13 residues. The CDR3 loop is CASSPRASGELFF. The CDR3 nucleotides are TGTGCCAGCAGCCCCCGGGCCAGCGGGGAGCTGTTTTTT.

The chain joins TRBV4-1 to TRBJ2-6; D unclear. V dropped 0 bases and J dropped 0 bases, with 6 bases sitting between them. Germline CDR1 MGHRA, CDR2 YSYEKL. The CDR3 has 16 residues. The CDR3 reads CASSQDPNSGANVLTF. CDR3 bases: TGCGCCAGCAGCCAAGATCCCAACTCTGGGGCCAACGTCCTGACTTTC.

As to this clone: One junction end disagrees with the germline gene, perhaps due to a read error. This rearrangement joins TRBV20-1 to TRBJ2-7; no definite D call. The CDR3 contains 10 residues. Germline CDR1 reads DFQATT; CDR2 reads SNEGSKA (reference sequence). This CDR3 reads CSARGYEQYF. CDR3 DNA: TGCAGTGCCAGAGGCTACGAGCAGTACTTC.

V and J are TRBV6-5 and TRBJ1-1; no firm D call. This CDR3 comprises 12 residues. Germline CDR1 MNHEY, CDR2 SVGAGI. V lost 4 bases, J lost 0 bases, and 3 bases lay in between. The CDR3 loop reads CASSSVNTEAFF. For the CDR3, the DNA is TGTGCCAGCAGTTCAGTGAACACTGAAGCTTTCTTT.

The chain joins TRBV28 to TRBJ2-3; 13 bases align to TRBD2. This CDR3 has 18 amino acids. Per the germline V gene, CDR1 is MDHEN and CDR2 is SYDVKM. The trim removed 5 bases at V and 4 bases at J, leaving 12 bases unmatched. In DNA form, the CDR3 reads TGTGCCAGCAGTCCCCCCGGACTAGCGGGAGTGGGGTCAGATACGCAGTATTTT. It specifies CASSPPGLAGVGSDTQYF.

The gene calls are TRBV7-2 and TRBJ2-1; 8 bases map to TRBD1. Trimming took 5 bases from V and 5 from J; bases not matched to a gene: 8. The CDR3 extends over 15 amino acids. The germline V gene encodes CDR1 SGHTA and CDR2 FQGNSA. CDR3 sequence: CASSGQGIWDNEQFF. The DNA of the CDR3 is TGTGCCAGCAGCGGACAGGGTATTTGGGACAATGAGCAGTTCTTC.

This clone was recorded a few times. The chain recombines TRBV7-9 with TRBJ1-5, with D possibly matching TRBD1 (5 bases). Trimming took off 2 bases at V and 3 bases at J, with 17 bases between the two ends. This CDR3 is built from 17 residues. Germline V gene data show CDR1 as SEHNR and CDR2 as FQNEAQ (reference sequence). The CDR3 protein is CASSLSLAGISNQPQHF. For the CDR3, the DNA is TGTGCCAGCAGCTTATCCCTAGCAGGGATCTCCAATCAGCCCCAGCATTTT.

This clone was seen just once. In DNA, the CDR3 is TGTGCCAGCAGCCCCGGTCTACGGGGGGATAATTCACCCCTCCACTTT. This codes for CASSPGLRGDNSPLHF. The chain carries TRBV11-2 and TRBJ1-6; a weak D match, TRBD1 (5 bases). This CDR3 has 16 amino acids. V lost 5 bases and J 5 bases, leaving 16 bases between the germline ends. In germline, CDR1 is SGHAT, CDR2 FQNNGV.

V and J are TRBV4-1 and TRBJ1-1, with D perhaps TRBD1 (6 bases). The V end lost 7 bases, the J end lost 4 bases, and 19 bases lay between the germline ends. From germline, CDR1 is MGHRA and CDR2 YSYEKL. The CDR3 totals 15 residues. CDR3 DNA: TGCGCCAGCACCCGGGGGGAGGGGGTGTTCACTGAAGCTTTCTTT. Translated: CASTRGEGVFTEAFF.

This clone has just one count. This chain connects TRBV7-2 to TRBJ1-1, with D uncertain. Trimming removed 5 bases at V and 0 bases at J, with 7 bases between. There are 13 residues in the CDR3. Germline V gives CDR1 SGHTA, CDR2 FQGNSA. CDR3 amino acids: CASSLHLNTEAFF. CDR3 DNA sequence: TGTGCCAGCAGCCTACACCTGAACACTGAAGCTTTCTTT.

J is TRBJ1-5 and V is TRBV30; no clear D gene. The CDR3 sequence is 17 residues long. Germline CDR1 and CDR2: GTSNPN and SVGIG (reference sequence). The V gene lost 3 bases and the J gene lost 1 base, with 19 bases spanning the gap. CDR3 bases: TGTGCCTGGAGCGGCTCAAGGGCAGGTGGGAGCAATCAGCCCCAGCATTTT. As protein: CAWSGSRAGGSNQPQHF.

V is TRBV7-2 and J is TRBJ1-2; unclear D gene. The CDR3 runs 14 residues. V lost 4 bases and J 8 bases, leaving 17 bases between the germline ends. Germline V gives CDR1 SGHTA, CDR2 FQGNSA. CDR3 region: CASSSSGHSGGYTF. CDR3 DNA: TGTGCCAGCAGCTCAAGTGGGCACTCAGGCGGCTACACCTTC.

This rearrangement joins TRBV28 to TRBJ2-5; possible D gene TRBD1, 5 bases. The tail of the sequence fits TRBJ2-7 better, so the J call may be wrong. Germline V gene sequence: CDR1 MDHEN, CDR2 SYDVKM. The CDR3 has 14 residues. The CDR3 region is CASSFGDRSYEQYF. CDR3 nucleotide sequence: TGTGCCAGCAGTTTTGGCGACAGATCCTACGAGCAGTACTTC.

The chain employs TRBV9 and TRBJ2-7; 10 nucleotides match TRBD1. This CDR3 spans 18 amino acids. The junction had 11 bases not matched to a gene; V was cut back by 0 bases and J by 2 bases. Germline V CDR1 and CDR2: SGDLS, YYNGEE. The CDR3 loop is CASSVAAGTGARAYEQYF. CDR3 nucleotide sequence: TGTGCCAGCAGCGTAGCCGCCGGGACAGGGGCGAGGGCCTACGAGCAGTACTTC.